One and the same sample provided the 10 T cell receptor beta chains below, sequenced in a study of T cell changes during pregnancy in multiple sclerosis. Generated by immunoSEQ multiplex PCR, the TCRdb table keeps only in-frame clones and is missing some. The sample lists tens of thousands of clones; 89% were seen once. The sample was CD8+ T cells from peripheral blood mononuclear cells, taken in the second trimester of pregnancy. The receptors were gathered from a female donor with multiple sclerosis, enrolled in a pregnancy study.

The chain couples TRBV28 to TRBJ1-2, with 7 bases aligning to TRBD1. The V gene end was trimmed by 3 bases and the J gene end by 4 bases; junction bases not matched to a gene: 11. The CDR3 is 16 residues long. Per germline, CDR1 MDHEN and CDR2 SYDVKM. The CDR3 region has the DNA TGTGCCAGCAGTTTTGAGTTAGGGGGCCTGATCTATGGCTACACCTTC. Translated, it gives CASSFELGGLIYGYTF.

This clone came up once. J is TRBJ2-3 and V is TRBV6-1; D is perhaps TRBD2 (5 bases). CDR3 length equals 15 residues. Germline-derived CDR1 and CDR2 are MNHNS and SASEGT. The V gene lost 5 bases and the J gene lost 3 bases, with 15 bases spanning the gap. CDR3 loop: CASSLREDGTDTQYF. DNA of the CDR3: TGTGCCAGCAGTCTACGGGAAGACGGGACAGATACGCAGTATTTT.

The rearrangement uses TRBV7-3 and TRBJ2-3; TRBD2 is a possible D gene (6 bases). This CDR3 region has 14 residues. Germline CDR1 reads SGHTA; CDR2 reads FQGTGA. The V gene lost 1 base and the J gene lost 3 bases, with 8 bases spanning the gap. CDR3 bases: TGTGCCAGCAGCTTAAGCGGGGCGACAGATACGCAGTATTTT. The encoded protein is CASSLSGATDTQYF.

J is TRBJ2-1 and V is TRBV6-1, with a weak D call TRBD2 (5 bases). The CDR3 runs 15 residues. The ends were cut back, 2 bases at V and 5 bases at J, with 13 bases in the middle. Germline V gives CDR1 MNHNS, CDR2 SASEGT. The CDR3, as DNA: TGTGCCAGCAGTGAATACCCACCCGGGGACAATGAGCAGTTCTTC. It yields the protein CASSEYPPGDNEQFF.

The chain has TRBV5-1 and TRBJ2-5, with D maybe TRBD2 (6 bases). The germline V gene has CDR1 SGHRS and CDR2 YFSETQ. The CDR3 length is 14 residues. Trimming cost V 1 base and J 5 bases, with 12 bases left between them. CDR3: CASSLSTRSETQYF. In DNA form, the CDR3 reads TGCGCCAGCAGCTTGTCGACTAGGTCTGAGACCCAGTACTTC.

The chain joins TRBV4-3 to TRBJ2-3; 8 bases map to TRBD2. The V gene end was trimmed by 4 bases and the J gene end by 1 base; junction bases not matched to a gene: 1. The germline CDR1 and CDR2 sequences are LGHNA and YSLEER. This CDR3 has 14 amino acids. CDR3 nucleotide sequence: TGCGCCAGCAGCCCGCGGGGGGGCACAGATACGCAGTATTTT. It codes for CASSPRGGTDTQYF.

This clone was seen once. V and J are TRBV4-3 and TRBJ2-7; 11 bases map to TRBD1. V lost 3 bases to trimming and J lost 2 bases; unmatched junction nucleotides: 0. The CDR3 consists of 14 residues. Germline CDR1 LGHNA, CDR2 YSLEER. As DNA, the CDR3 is TGCGCCAGCAGCCAGGGACAGGGGGCCTACGAGCAGTACTTC. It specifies CASSQGQGAYEQYF.

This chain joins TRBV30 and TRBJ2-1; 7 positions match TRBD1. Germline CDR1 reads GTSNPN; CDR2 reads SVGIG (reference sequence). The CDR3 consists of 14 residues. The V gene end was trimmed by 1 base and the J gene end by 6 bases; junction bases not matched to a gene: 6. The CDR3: CAWSDGRQGNEQFF. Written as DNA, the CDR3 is TGTGCCTGGAGTGACGGTAGACAGGGCAATGAGCAGTTCTTC.

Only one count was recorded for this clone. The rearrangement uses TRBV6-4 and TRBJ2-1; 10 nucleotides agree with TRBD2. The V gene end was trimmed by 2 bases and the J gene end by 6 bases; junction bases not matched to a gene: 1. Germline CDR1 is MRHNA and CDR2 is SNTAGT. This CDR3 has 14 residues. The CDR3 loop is CASSDSGGANEQFF. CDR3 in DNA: TGTGCCAGCAGTGACAGCGGGGGGGCCAATGAGCAGTTCTTC.

The CDR3 here is CASSLPGQGNYEQYF. CDR3 bases: TGTGCCAGCAGCTTACCAGGACAGGGGAACTACGAGCAGTACTTC. The genes are TRBV7-8 and TRBJ2-7, with 9 positions matching TRBD1. This CDR3 has 15 residues. CDR1 and CDR2 from the germline V gene are SGHVS and FQNEAQ. The ends lost 2 bases at V and 3 bases at J; junction bases unmatched: 5.